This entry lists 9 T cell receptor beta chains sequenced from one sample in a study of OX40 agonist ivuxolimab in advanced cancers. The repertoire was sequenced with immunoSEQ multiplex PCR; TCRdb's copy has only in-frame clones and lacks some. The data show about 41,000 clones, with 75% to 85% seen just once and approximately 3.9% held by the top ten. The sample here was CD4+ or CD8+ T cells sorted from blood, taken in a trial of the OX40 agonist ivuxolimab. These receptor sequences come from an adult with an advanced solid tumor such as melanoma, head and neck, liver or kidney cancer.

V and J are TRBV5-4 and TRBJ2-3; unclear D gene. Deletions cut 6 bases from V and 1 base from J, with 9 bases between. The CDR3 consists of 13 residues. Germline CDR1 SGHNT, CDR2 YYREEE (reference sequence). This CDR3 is CASNFLGTDTQYF. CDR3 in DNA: TGTGCCAGCAATTTTTTGGGCACAGATACGCAGTATTTT.

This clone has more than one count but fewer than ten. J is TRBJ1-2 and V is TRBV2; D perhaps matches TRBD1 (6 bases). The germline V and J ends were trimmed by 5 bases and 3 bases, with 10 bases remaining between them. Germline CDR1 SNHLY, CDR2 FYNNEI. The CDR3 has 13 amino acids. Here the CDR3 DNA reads TGTGCCAGCAGTCTACAGGGTCACTATGGCTACACCTTC. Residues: CASSLQGHYGYTF.

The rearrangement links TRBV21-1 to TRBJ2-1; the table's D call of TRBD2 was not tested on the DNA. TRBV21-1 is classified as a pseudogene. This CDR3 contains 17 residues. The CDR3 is CASSGRNRGTNHNEQFF. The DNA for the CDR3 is TGTGCCAGCAGCGGCCGAAATCGAGGGACTAACCACAATGAGCAGTTCTTC.

The CDR3 DNA sequence: TGCAGCGTTGCCCGGGGGACGGAGACCCAGTACTTC. Translation gives CSVARGTETQYF. This chain uses TRBV29-1 with TRBJ2-5, with TRBD2 as a possible D gene (6 bases). The length of the CDR3 is 12 residues. Deletions cut 4 bases from V and 5 bases from J, with 11 bases between. CDR1 is SQVTM and CDR2 is ANQGSEA in the germline V gene.

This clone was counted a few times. CDR3 DNA: TGTGCCAGCAGGGCAGGGAATTACGAGCAGTACTTC. Translation gives CASRAGNYEQYF. J is TRBJ2-7 and V is TRBV6-6; maybe TRBD1 (5 bases). Deletions cut 6 bases from V and 4 bases from J, with 10 bases between. This CDR3 is 12 amino acids long. Looked up from germline, CDR1 is MNHNY and CDR2 is SVGAGI (reference sequence).

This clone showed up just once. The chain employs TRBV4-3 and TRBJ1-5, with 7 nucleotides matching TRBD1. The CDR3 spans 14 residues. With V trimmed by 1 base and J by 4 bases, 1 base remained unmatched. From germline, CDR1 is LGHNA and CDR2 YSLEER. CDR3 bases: TGCGCCAGCAGCCAAGCGGACAGGAATCAGCCCCAGCATTTT. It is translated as CASSQADRNQPQHF.

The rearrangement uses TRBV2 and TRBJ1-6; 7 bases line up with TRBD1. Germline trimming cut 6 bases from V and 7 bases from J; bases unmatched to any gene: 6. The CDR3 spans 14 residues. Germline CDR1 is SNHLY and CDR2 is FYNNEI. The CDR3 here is CASSPGQMNSPLHF. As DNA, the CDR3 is TGTGCCAGCAGCCCGGGACAGATGAATTCACCCCTCCACTTT.

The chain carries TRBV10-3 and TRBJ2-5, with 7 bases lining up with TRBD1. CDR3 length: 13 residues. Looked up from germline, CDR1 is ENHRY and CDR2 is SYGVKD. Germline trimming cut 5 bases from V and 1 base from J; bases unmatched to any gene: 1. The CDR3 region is CAISRTGQETQYF. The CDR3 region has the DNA TGTGCCATCAGTCGGACAGGCCAAGAGACCCAGTACTTC.

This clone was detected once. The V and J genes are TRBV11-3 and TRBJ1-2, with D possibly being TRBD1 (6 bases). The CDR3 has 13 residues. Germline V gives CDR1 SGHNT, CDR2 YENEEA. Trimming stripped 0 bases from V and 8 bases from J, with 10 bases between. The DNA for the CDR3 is TGTGCCAGCAGCTTAGAAGGGACAAGAGGCTACACCTTC. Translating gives CASSLEGTRGYTF.